This T cell receptor (beta chain) was obtained from a study of T cells in Graves' hyperthyroidism and ophthalmopathy. On the basis of clinical symptoms, serum thyroxine and TRAb, thyroid ultrasound and orbital computed tomography, diagnoses were made. Cells are PBMCs isolated from around 9.4 ml of fresh blood. The V end lost 3 bases, the J end lost 0 bases, and 9 bases lay between the germline ends. There are 14 residues in the CDR3. From germline, CDR1 is SQVTM and CDR2 ANQGSEA. The CDR3 regions of TCR beta were amplified from RNA transcripts. The TCR CDR3 was amplified in a first-round RT-PCR using the HTBI primer set. MiXCR was run by TCRdb on the multiplex PCR reads, yielding one entry per CDR3 protein. The table lists about 600,000 distinct CDR3 sequences, 15% to 20% of them singletons.

The TCR sequence derives from a woman between 35 and 50 years old with Graves' ophthalmopathy. The chain recombines TRBV29-1 with TRBJ1-3; D gene ambiguous. What was sequenced was blood. For the CDR3, the DNA is TGCAGCGTTGAGGCACAACTCTCTGGAAACACCATATATTTT. Translated, it gives CSVEAQLSGNTIYF.